The T cell receptor (beta chain) under discussion was sequenced for a study of blood T cell repertoires in COVID-19. Study in general: From the United States, Italy and Spain came samples of acute and convalescent COVID-19.

In the source study's methods: Estimation of nucleated cell counts was performed using reference gene primer amplification. The method was immunoSEQ multiplex PCR; TCRdb's version includes in-frame clones alone and lacks a portion of them. V, J and clone size are those of that table, while D and trimming were read from the DNA. The sample shows around 300,000 clones, roughly 89% of them seen only once. Individuals drawn from 20 to 30 US areas were about 18 to 100 years old. Germline-derived CDR1 and CDR2 are SGHRS and YFSETQ. The CDR3 consists of 12 residues. Trimming took 5 bases from V and 14 from J, leaving 18 bases between them.

Sequencing was carried out using PBMCs or T cells enriched from blood (not recorded which). This clonotype was obtained from a woman between 18 and 29 years old with acute COVID-19. The chain employs TRBV5-1 and TRBJ2-3, with a possible D match to TRBD2 (6 bases). Here the CDR3 DNA reads TGCGCCAGCAGACCGGACTACCCGCCGTCGTATTTT. Translation: CASRPDYPPSYF.